These 5 T cell receptor beta chains originate from one sample sequenced in a study of cytomegalovirus exposure and HLA in healthy donors. Clones were sequenced by immunoSEQ multiplex PCR, and TCRdb holds only the in-frame ones, with some missing. The sample has around 150,000 clones; around 88% are singletons. What was sequenced was PBMCs. These receptors were collected from a woman between 18 and 29 years old in good health and CMV-seronegative.

The chain is built from TRBV7-2 and TRBJ1-2, with 8 bases aligning to TRBD1. This CDR3 is built from 15 residues. Germline V lookup: CDR1 SGHTA, CDR2 FQGNSA. J lost 4 bases, V lost 4 bases, and 8 bases had no gene match. CDR3 nucleotides: TGTGCCAGCAGCTCCCGGACAGGGCAGGGCTATGGCTACACCTTC. Translated: CASSSRTGQGYGYTF. The complete variable domain, with remaining parts taken from reference TRBV7-2 and TRBJ1-2, reads GAGVSQSPSNKVTEKGKDVELRCDPISGHTALYWYRQSLGQGLEFLIYFQGNSAPDKSGLPSDRFSAERTGGSVSTLTIQRTQQEDSAVYLCASSSRTGQGYGYTFGSGTRLTVV.

The chain combines TRBV5-1 with TRBJ1-3; D uncertain. V lost 2 bases and J lost 0, with 15 bases in between. The germline V gene has CDR1 SGHRS and CDR2 YFSETQ. This CDR3 has 17 amino acids. As DNA, the CDR3 is TGCGCCAGCAGCTTCGGCATGAGGTCCGGCTCTGGAAACACCATATATTTT. Encoded protein: CASSFGMRSGSGNTIYF.

This clone was observed a few times. The V and J genes are TRBV4-2 and TRBJ1-2, with 9 bases that match TRBD1. J was trimmed by 7 bases and V by 4 bases; bases with no gene match: 7. The CDR3 is 14 residues long. Per the germline V gene, CDR1 is LGHNA and CDR2 is YNFKEQ. The chain's CDR3 is CASSLLTGGAGYTF. The DNA for the CDR3 is TGTGCCAGCAGCCTTCTTACAGGGGGCGCTGGCTACACCTTC.

The J gene is TRBJ2-1, the V gene TRBV6-4, with 10 bases that match TRBD2. V lost 5 bases and J lost 5; bases outside the gene matches: 6. Per germline, CDR1 MRHNA and CDR2 SNTAGT. CDR3 length: 15 residues. The CDR3 here is CASSFLAGADNEQFF. The CDR3, as DNA: TGTGCCAGCAGTTTTCTAGCGGGAGCAGACAATGAGCAGTTCTTC.

The gene calls are TRBV5-1 and TRBJ2-7; D gene unclear. Germline CDR1 is SGHRS and CDR2 is YFSETQ. The CDR3 runs 13 residues. V was cut by 0 bases and J by 2 bases, with 6 bases left in between. The CDR3 spells CASSLDYPYEQYF. The CDR3 DNA sequence: TGCGCCAGCAGCTTGGACTACCCCTACGAGCAGTACTTC.